The source of this TCR beta chain is a study of cytomegalovirus exposure and HLA in healthy donors. Study-level points and caveats: Within an earlier analysis, most TCR beta V segments proved productive either about 90% or about 30% of the time. Some TCR beta chains (roughly 150 of them) were listed as cytomegalovirus-associated. Many donors shared some public TCRs, even though most TCR sequences were rare.

Primers included in the PCR were 60 Vbeta and 13 Jbeta primers. Data came from immunoSEQ multiplex PCR; TCRdb stores just in-frame clones and leaves some out. This sample contains 50,000 or so clones. A note on this clone: Antigen specificity is unknown.

CDR1 is SGHTA and CDR2 is FQGTGA in the germline V gene. V gave up 3 bases and J gave up 0 bases, with 12 bases separating them. The CDR3 loop spans 15 amino acids. The chain joins TRBV7-3 to TRBJ2-7; D possibly corresponds to TRBD1 (5 bases). The receptor comes from a man aged 50-60 years in good health and CMV-seropositive. Input material: PBMCs. CDR3 DNA sequence: TGTGCCAGCAGCTTGATCGCGGACAACTCCTACGAGCAGTACTTC. Protein: CASSLIADNSYEQYF.